A single sample is the source of the 8 T cell receptor beta chains below, sequenced in a study of T cell changes during pregnancy in multiple sclerosis. The repertoire was sequenced with immunoSEQ multiplex PCR; TCRdb's copy has only in-frame clones and lacks some. The table has some 37,000 clones, 88% seen once; the top ten hold around 0.62%. Source: CD4+ T cells from peripheral blood mononuclear cells, taken in the first trimester of pregnancy. The receptors derive from a female donor with multiple sclerosis, enrolled in a pregnancy study.

J is TRBJ2-1 and V is TRBV4-1, with 8 positions matching TRBD1. CDR1 and CDR2 (germline): MGHRA, YSYEKL. CDR3 length equals 16 residues. The V gene end was trimmed by 0 bases and the J gene end by 6 bases; junction bases not matched to a gene: 7. The CDR3 DNA follows: TGCGCCAGCAGCCAAGATCCGCCAGGGGGCTCCAATGAGCAGTTCTTC. Its translation is CASSQDPPGGSNEQFF.

By share, this clone counts as medium-sized. V gene TRBV5-4 combines with J gene TRBJ2-5; tentatively, D is TRBD1 (5 bases). The CDR3 contains 17 residues. Germline lookup yields CDR1 SGHNT and CDR2 YYREEE (reference sequence). The ends were cut back, 1 base at V and 5 bases at J, with 21 bases in the middle. Written as DNA, the CDR3 is TGTGCCAGCAGCTTGCAGCAGGGCAACCCGAAACAGGAGACCCAGTACTTC. Translation: CASSLQQGNPKQETQYF.

The chain uses TRBV27 and TRBJ1-6, with D perhaps matching TRBD1 (6 bases). The CDR3 length is 15 residues. The germline CDR1 and CDR2 sequences are MNHEY and SMNVEV (reference sequence). Trimming stripped 5 bases from V and 7 bases from J, with 15 bases between. As DNA, the CDR3 is TGTGCCAGCAGTCCTCGGACGGGGACAAATTCACCCCTCCACTTT. Its protein product is CASSPRTGTNSPLHF.

The V and J genes are TRBV5-1 and TRBJ1-6; TRBD1 aligns across 7 bases. V lost 0 bases to trimming and J lost 9 bases; unmatched junction nucleotides: 3. CDR3 size: 14 residues. Germline V gene sequence: CDR1 SGHRS, CDR2 YFSETQ. The CDR3 here is CASSLDRGRSPLHF. CDR3 sequence (DNA): TGCGCCAGCAGCTTGGACAGGGGTCGTTCACCCCTCCACTTT.

This sequence joins TRBV7-9 and TRBJ1-1; D gene uncertain. Per the germline V gene, CDR1 is SEHNR and CDR2 is FQNEAQ (reference sequence). The CDR3 loop spans 12 amino acids. V lost 1 base to trimming and J lost 7 bases, with 7 bases between them. CDR3 sequence (DNA): TGTGCCAGCAGCTTAGGACACGGTGAAGCTTTCTTT. This translates into CASSLGHGEAFF.

The chain uses TRBV23-1 and TRBJ1-2, with 7 nucleotides matching TRBD1. TRBV23-1 falls under the ORF class, with uncertain function. The CDR3 is made up of 16 amino acids. Unmatched junction bases numbered 9, after V lost 0 bases and J lost 5 bases. The CDR3 nucleotides read TGCGCCAGCAGTCAATCGTGGTCGGACAGGCGATATGGCTACACCTTC. Encoded protein: CASSQSWSDRRYGYTF.

This chain connects TRBV7-2 to TRBJ2-1; weak D call: TRBD1 (5 bases). Germline V gene lookup returns CDR1 SGHTA and CDR2 FQGNSA. The CDR3 contains 14 residues. V lost 2 bases and J lost 9, with 14 bases in between. The CDR3 spells CASSLSTERFEQFF. CDR3 nucleotide sequence: TGTGCCAGCAGCTTATCGACAGAGCGTTTTGAGCAGTTCTTC.

CDR3 sequence reads: CASSSSGVAGVGEQYF. CDR3 in DNA: TGTGCCAGCAGTTCCTCGGGGGTAGCGGGAGTCGGCGAGCAGTACTTC. The chain is built from TRBV28 and TRBJ2-7; 9 bases align to TRBD2. Germline-derived CDR1 and CDR2 are MDHEN and SYDVKM. V trimming: 4 bases; J trimming: 6 bases; junction bases outside the gene matches: 13. CDR3 length equals 16 residues. Using reference TRBV28 and TRBJ2-7 for the parts outside the CDR3, the full variable domain is DVKVTQSSRYLVKRTGEKVFLECVQDMDHENMFWYRQDPGLGLRLIYFSYDVKMKEKGDIPEGYSVSREKKERFSLILESASTNQTSMYLCASSSSGVAGVGEQYFGPGTRLTVT.